One sample yielded the 20 T cell receptor beta chains listed below, sequenced in a study of blood T cell repertoires in COVID-19. Assay: immunoSEQ multiplex PCR; the TCRdb copy retains only in-frame clones and omits some. Of 150,000 to 200,000 clones detected, approximately 89% appear once; the ten largest clones hold approximately 8.9%. The sequenced material came from peripheral blood. These receptor sequences come from an older woman with acute or convalescent COVID-19.

The chain recombines TRBV28 with TRBJ1-2, with TRBD1 matching 8 bases. In germline, CDR1 is MDHEN, CDR2 SYDVKM. V dropped 8 bases and J dropped 7; count of bases not matched to a gene: 3. The CDR3 is made up of 11 amino acids. The CDR3 protein is CASGTGSGYTF. The CDR3 DNA reads as TGTGCCAGCGGGACAGGAAGTGGCTACACCTTC.

The J gene is TRBJ1-4, the V gene TRBV18; D gene uncertain. V was cut by 8 bases and J by 6 bases, with 25 bases left in between. CDR3 length equals 17 residues. CDR1 and CDR2 from the germline V gene are KGHSH and LQKENI. The CDR3: CASLLPQDGAPYEKLFF. The CDR3 DNA follows: TGTGCCAGCCTCCTACCGCAGGATGGTGCCCCCTATGAAAAACTGTTTTTT.

This sequence joins TRBV19 and TRBJ1-1; 9 nucleotides line up with TRBD1. Germline V CDR1 and CDR2: LNHDA, SQIVND (reference sequence). After removal of 6 bases from V and 3 bases from J, the junction contained 5 bases not matched to a gene. The CDR3 length is 14 residues. The CDR3 DNA reads as TGTGCCAGTAGGGAGACAGGGGGATACACTGAAGCTTTCTTT. Residues: CASRETGGYTEAFF.

The rearrangement uses TRBV3-1 (or the pseudogene TRBV3-2) and TRBJ2-6, with TRBD1 as a possible D gene (5 bases). Per germline, CDR1 LGHDT and CDR2 YNNKEL (reference sequence). This CDR3 comprises 17 residues. Trimming pared 0 bases from V and 0 bases from J, leaving 9 bases between. Here the CDR3 reads CASSQEGLSSGANVLTF. For the CDR3, the DNA is TGTGCCAGCAGCCAAGAGGGGCTGAGCTCTGGGGCCAACGTCCTGACTTTC.

V usage is TRBV6-5 and J usage is TRBJ2-7; TRBD1 matches 9 bases. This CDR3 has 15 amino acids. In germline, CDR1 is MNHEY, CDR2 SVGAGI. The junction had 9 bases not matched to a gene; V was cut back by 5 bases and J by 4 bases. The CDR3 sequence: CASSPYRGLRYEQYF. CDR3 nucleotide sequence: TGTGCCAGCAGTCCCTACAGGGGGCTGCGTTACGAGCAGTACTTC.

The chain recombines TRBV5-6 with TRBJ2-5; no clear D. V dropped 0 bases and J dropped 2 bases, with 8 bases sitting between them. This CDR3 is built from 14 residues. In germline, CDR1 is SGHDT, CDR2 YYEEEE. CDR3 DNA: TGTGCCAGCAGCTTGGTGGCGGTTCAAGAGACCCAGTACTTC. Its protein is CASSLVAVQETQYF. The variable domain in full, with the rest retrieved from reference TRBV5-6 and TRBJ2-5, is DAGVTQSPTHLIKTRGQQVTLRCSPKSGHDTVSWYQQALGQGPQFIFQYYEEEERQRGNFPDRFSGHQFPNYSSELNVNALLLGDSALYLCASSLVAVQETQYFGPGTRLLVL.

Points on this clone: This specimen includes other DNA sequences encoding the same CDR3. This sequence joins TRBV6-5 and TRBJ1-6; TRBD1 aligns across 7 bases. Germline trimming cut 5 bases from V and 7 bases from J; bases unmatched to any gene: 8. The CDR3 spans 15 residues. Looked up from germline, CDR1 is MNHEY and CDR2 is SVGAGI. This CDR3 reads CASSPRDRSNSPLHF. The CDR3, as DNA: TGTGCCAGCAGTCCCCGGGACAGATCCAATTCACCCCTCCACTTT.

The chain carries TRBV12-3 or TRBV12-4 and TRBJ1-4, with TRBD1 matching over 8 bases. V dropped 4 bases and J dropped 8; count of bases not matched to a gene: 3. The CDR3 runs 13 residues. CDR3 in DNA: TGTGCCAGCAGTTGGACAGGGAGGGAAAAACTGTTTTTT. The encoded protein is CASSWTGREKLFF.

The chain has TRBV18 and TRBJ1-2; D gene uncertain. Germline assignment: CDR1 KGHSH and CDR2 LQKENI. V lost 0 bases to trimming and J lost 4 bases, with 12 bases between them. This CDR3 contains 15 residues. The CDR3 sequence: CASSPPMAPSYGYTF. The CDR3 DNA sequence: TGTGCCAGCTCACCACCGATGGCCCCAAGCTATGGCTACACCTTC.

CDR3 amino acids: CASSLQWETQYF. CDR3 coding DNA: TGCGCCAGCAGCTTGCAGTGGGAGACCCAGTACTTC. The chain couples TRBV5-1 to TRBJ2-5; D is undetermined. The ends were cut back, 1 base at V and 5 bases at J, with 6 bases in the middle. The germline gives CDR1 SGHRS, CDR2 YFSETQ. This CDR3 region has 12 residues.

This sequence joins TRBV11-2 and TRBJ1-4, with D tentatively TRBD1 (5 bases). Germline V CDR1 and CDR2: SGHAT, FQNNGV. The V gene lost 5 bases and the J gene lost 5 bases, with 15 bases spanning the gap. This CDR3 comprises 15 residues. The CDR3 loop is CASSPHNRPNEKLFF. Written as DNA, the CDR3 is TGTGCCAGCAGCCCCCATAACAGGCCCAATGAAAAACTGTTTTTT.

The rearrangement links TRBV11-2 to TRBJ2-5, with 9 bases fitting TRBD2. Germline trimming cut 2 bases from V and 4 bases from J; bases unmatched to any gene: 14. Germline lookup yields CDR1 SGHAT and CDR2 FQNNGV. The CDR3 is 18 amino acids. The CDR3 protein is CASSLSPGLAFRGETQYF. The DNA for the CDR3 is TGTGCCAGCAGCTTATCCCCGGGACTAGCATTCAGGGGAGAGACCCAGTACTTC.

The J gene is TRBJ1-2, the V gene TRBV28, with D perhaps matching TRBD1 (5 bases). The CDR3 is 14 amino acids. The V end was cut by 6 bases, the J end by 4 bases, with 15 bases between. Germline CDR1 MDHEN, CDR2 SYDVKM. DNA of the CDR3: TGTGCCAGCAGCTTTCCCGGGACTTTCTATGGCTACACCTTC. Translation gives CASSFPGTFYGYTF.

The CDR3 sequence: CASSSTVGVRTDTQYF. DNA for the CDR3: TGTGCCAGCAGTTCCACCGTAGGGGTGCGCACAGATACGCAGTATTTT. V usage is TRBV27 and J usage is TRBJ2-3, with D possibly matching TRBD1 (5 bases). The V end lost 4 bases, the J end lost 1 base, and 15 bases lay between the germline ends. The CDR3 has 16 amino acids. Looked up from germline, CDR1 is MNHEY and CDR2 is SMNVEV (reference sequence).

The chain employs TRBV6-5 and TRBJ2-5, with a possible D match to TRBD1 (6 bases). V lost 0 bases to trimming and J lost 4 bases, with 12 bases between them. CDR1 and CDR2 (germline): MNHEY, SVGAGI. The CDR3 sequence is 15 residues long. DNA for the CDR3: TGTGCCAGCAGTTACTCAACAGGGAGAAGAGAGACCCAGTACTTC. Protein product: CASSYSTGRRETQYF.

This chain joins TRBV10-3 and TRBJ1-2; D gene unclear. V lost 0 bases, J lost 3 bases, and 11 bases lay in between. Per the germline V gene, CDR1 is ENHRY and CDR2 is SYGVKD. The CDR3 is made up of 15 amino acids. DNA of the CDR3: TGTGCCATCAGTGAGTCGAAGAGTAGAGACTATGGCTACACCTTC. It is translated as CAISESKSRDYGYTF.

This chain links TRBV27 with TRBJ1-6; TRBD1 aligns across 10 bases. The CDR3 consists of 14 residues. Per germline, CDR1 MNHEY and CDR2 SMNVEV (reference sequence). J was trimmed by 13 bases and V by 3 bases; bases with no gene match: 6. The CDR3, as DNA: TGTGCCAGCAGTTTCATGGGACAGGGGTCCCCCCTCCACTTT. Translated: CASSFMGQGSPLHF.

The chain's CDR3 is CATSKTGGDYGYTF. CDR3 bases: TGTGCCACCAGCAAGACAGGGGGCGACTATGGCTACACCTTC. The chain combines TRBV15 with TRBJ1-2; the match to TRBD1 covers 10 bases. CDR1 and CDR2 from the germline V gene are LNHNV and YYDKDF (reference sequence). This CDR3 comprises 14 residues. The V gene end was trimmed by 4 bases and the J gene end by 3 bases; junction bases not matched to a gene: 2.

The chain couples TRBV7-9 to TRBJ1-1; D not certain. V was trimmed by 3 bases and J by 3 bases, leaving 8 bases between them. Germline assignment: CDR1 SEHNR and CDR2 FQNEAQ (reference sequence). The CDR3 is 13 amino acids. As DNA, the CDR3 is TGTGCCAGCAGCTTCTCAGTTGACACTGAAGCTTTCTTT. It translates to CASSFSVDTEAFF.

The chain links TRBV24-1 to TRBJ2-1; D is possibly TRBD2 (6 bases). Germline loops: CDR1 KGHDR, CDR2 SFDVKD. This CDR3 has 16 residues. Deletions cut 1 base from V and 0 bases from J, with 9 bases between. The CDR3 bases are TGTGCCACCAGTGATTTTAGCGGCAGCTCCTACAATGAGCAGTTCTTC. Its protein product is CATSDFSGSSYNEQFF.